Presented here are 14 T cell receptor beta chains from one specimen sequenced in a study of blood T cell repertoires in COVID-19. TCRdb's table, derived via immunoSEQ multiplex PCR, lists solely in-frame clones and lacks some. The sample carries about 190,000 clones, roughly 84% recorded once. The source material was PBMCs or T cells enriched from blood (not recorded which). Receptors originate from a woman between 25 and 40 years old who had been exposed to COVID-19.

The rearrangement uses TRBV11-2 and TRBJ1-1; 7 positions agree with TRBD1. Germline trimming cut 6 bases from V and 7 bases from J; bases unmatched to any gene: 8. The CDR3 is made up of 13 amino acids. CDR1 and CDR2 (germline): SGHAT, FQNNGV. CDR3 sequence reads: CASSSSRTGEAFF. For the CDR3, the DNA is TGTGCCAGCAGTTCCTCCCGGACAGGTGAAGCTTTCTTT.

The count of this clone is one. The genes are TRBV19 and TRBJ2-3; TRBD1 matches at 9 bases. CDR1 LNHDA and CDR2 SQIVND come from the germline V gene (reference sequence). V was pared by 2 bases and J by 2 bases, with 8 bases of the junction left unmatched. The CDR3 contains 17 residues. The CDR3 bases are TGTGCCAGTAGTATAAGCGGTGGGACAGGGTTCACAGATACGCAGTATTTT. Its protein product is CASSISGGTGFTDTQYF.

J is TRBJ1-5 and V is TRBV5-1; a possible D gene is TRBD1 (6 bases). Per germline, CDR1 SGHRS and CDR2 YFSETQ. CDR3 length: 15 residues. V lost 4 bases to trimming and J lost 0 bases, with 11 bases between them. CDR3 amino acids: CASSPGHSSNQPQHF. In nucleotides, the CDR3 is TGCGCCAGCAGCCCGGGACACAGTAGCAATCAGCCCCAGCATTTT.

The V call is TRBV4-2, the J call TRBJ2-7; 9 bases align to TRBD2. Trimming took 0 bases from V and 6 from J; bases not matched to a gene: 9. The CDR3 runs 16 residues. Germline V gene sequence: CDR1 LGHNA, CDR2 YNFKEQ. CDR3: CASSQDTAGGPGEQYF. CDR3 in DNA: TGTGCCAGCAGCCAAGATACTGCGGGGGGGCCCGGCGAGCAGTACTTC.

The chain couples TRBV27 to TRBJ1-5; 7 bases line up with TRBD1. The CDR3 length is 13 residues. V shed 10 bases and J 5 bases; nucleotides not matched to a gene: 8. Germline CDR1 reads MNHEY; CDR2 reads SMNVEV (reference sequence). The CDR3 nucleotides are TGTGCCACCCGACAGGGATCCCATCAGCCCCAGCATTTT. Residues: CATRQGSHQPQHF.

The V and J genes are TRBV6-1 and TRBJ1-4; D is possibly TRBD1 (5 bases). The V gene's germline CDR1 is MNHNS and CDR2 SASEGT. With 3 bases removed from V and 4 bases from J, the gap between germline ends came to 9 bases. The CDR3 contains 14 residues. The CDR3 region is CASSEGQVNEKLFF. For the CDR3, the DNA is TGTGCCAGCAGTGAGGGGCAGGTTAATGAAAAACTGTTTTTT.

This chain uses TRBV19 with TRBJ2-1; TRBD1 matches at 11 bases. Germline V CDR1 and CDR2: LNHDA, SQIVND (reference sequence). V was clipped by 10 bases and J by 4 bases; unmatched bases: 3. The CDR3 has 13 residues. The CDR3, as DNA: TGTGCCACCGGGACAGGGGGTTACAATGAGCAGTTCTTC. This sequence encodes CATGTGGYNEQFF.

The J gene is TRBJ1-1, the V gene TRBV4-3; D is ambiguous. CDR3 size: 13 residues. Looked up from germline, CDR1 is LGHNA and CDR2 is YSLEER. The V end was cut by 0 bases, the J end by 4 bases, with 6 bases between. The CDR3 is CASSQDTGTEAFF. The CDR3 nucleotides are TGCGCCAGCAGCCAAGATACGGGCACTGAAGCTTTCTTT.

This clone came up a few times. Other DNA variants within this sample encode the same CDR3. The chain couples TRBV7-2 to TRBJ2-1; 7 bases fit TRBD2. CDR1 is SGHTA and CDR2 is FQGNSA in the germline V gene. CDR3 length equals 16 residues. V trimming: 1 base; J trimming: 1 base; junction bases outside the gene matches: 4. As DNA, the CDR3 is TGTGCCAGCAGCTTAGTGTCCGGGGGGTCCTACAATGAGCAGTTCTTC. Protein sequence: CASSLVSGGSYNEQFF.

The rearrangement uses TRBV9 and TRBJ2-3; 10 bases align to TRBD2. V shed 0 bases, J shed 5 bases, and the junction held 3 bases outside the gene matches. The CDR3 has 15 residues. Germline CDR1 is SGDLS and CDR2 is YYNGEE. DNA for the CDR3: TGTGCCAGCAGCGTAGTCTCTAGCGGGGGAGATACGCAGTATTTT. Protein product: CASSVVSSGGDTQYF. The full variable domain, with the rest looked up from reference TRBV9 and TRBJ2-3, is DSGVTQTPKHLITATGQRVTLRCSPRSGDLSVYWYQQSLDQGLQFLIQYYNGEERAKGNILERFSAQQFPDLHSELNLSSLELGDSALYFCASSVVSSGGDTQYFGPGTRLTVL.

The chain couples TRBV27 to TRBJ1-2, with 8 positions matching TRBD1. This CDR3 has 14 amino acids. Germline CDR1 is MNHEY and CDR2 is SMNVEV (reference sequence). The V and J ends lost 5 bases and 7 bases, in that order; junction bases with no gene match: 9. CDR3 loop: CASSRDRWGGGYTF. The CDR3, as DNA: TGTGCCAGCAGTCGGGACAGGTGGGGAGGTGGCTACACCTTC.

This chain connects TRBV4-3 to TRBJ1-1; D is ambiguous. V shed 5 bases and J shed 2 bases, with 6 bases lying between them. This CDR3 comprises 12 residues. Germline-derived CDR1 and CDR2 are LGHNA and YSLEER. CDR3 nucleotide sequence: TGCGCCAGCAGCGGGCCTAACACTGAAGCTTTCTTT. Amino acid sequence: CASSGPNTEAFF.

The table lists this clone with a count of one. CDR3 sequence: CASSPKLRGARSPLHF. CDR3 DNA sequence: TGTGCCAGCAGTCCCAAACTACGGGGGGCACGTTCACCCCTCCACTTT. The chain links TRBV27 to TRBJ1-6; maybe TRBD1 (6 bases). The CDR3 covers 16 residues. Per the germline V gene, CDR1 is MNHEY and CDR2 is SMNVEV (reference sequence). Between the trimmed V and J ends, which lost 5 bases and 9 bases, there was a span of 20 bases.

DNA of the CDR3: TGTGCCAGCAGTTATAGGGCAGGGGGAACCGGGGAGCTGTTTTTT. Translation gives CASSYRAGGTGELFF. The chain carries TRBV6-5 and TRBJ2-2; TRBD1 agrees at 7 bases. The CDR3 spans 15 residues. Per the germline V gene, CDR1 is MNHEY and CDR2 is SVGAGI. V lost 3 bases to trimming and J lost 5 bases; unmatched junction nucleotides: 6.